A selection of T cell receptor beta chains follows, all from one sample in a study of T cells in Graves' hyperthyroidism and ophthalmopathy. Each CDR3 protein gets one entry after TCRdb re-called the multiplex PCR reads with MiXCR. Of about 350,000 distinct CDR3 sequences listed, about a sixth are singletons. The sample was blood. The receptors here all came from a middle-aged woman with Graves' ophthalmopathy. Each CDR3 is given with its conserved first and last residue. The D gene is left open where the match is weak. For some rows the clone size is stated as once, few or many, or as a class when expanded; others skip it.

j_call | v_call | clone_size | d_call | cdr3_nt | cdr3_aa
TRBJ2-5 | TRBV7-9 | many | - | TGTGCCAGCAGCTTAGGGACGGGAGTAACAGAGACCCAGTACTTC | CASSLGTGVTETQYF
TRBJ2-7 | TRBV30 | many | TRBD1 | TGTGCCTACTCGGACAGGGGATATGAGCAGTACTTC | CAYSDRGYEQYF
TRBJ2-1 | TRBV11-2 | many | - | TGTGCCAGCAGCCAGGGTCGGGGCGAGAGCTCCTACAATGAGCAGTTCTTC | CASSQGRGESSYNEQFF
TRBJ2-2 | TRBV2 | many | - | TGTGCCAGCAGTGAACAGGGAGCCACCGGGGAGCTGTTTTTT | CASSEQGATGELFF
TRBJ1-2 | TRBV2 | - | - | TGTGCCAGCAGCGACACGGGGTATGGTCTGAAAGGCTACACCTTC | CASSDTGYGLKGYTF
TRBJ1-5 | TRBV19 | many | - | TGTGCCAGTAGTTCCAGGGAAGTTTGGGAGAGACAGCCCCAGCATTTT | CASSSREVWERQPQHF
TRBJ1-5 | TRBV28 | many | - | TGTGCCAGCAGTCCATCCCTCTGGAATGGTTATGGTCAGCCCCAGCATTTT | CASSPSLWNGYGQPQHF
TRBJ1-2 | TRBV2 | many | - | TGTGCCAGCAGCGGTCAGTCAGGCACCCATGGCTACACCTTC | CASSGQSGTHGYTF
TRBJ1-1 | TRBV12-3/TRBV12-4 | many | - | TGTGCCAGCAGTTCTGCAGGGGTGATCACTGAAGCTTTCTTT | CASSSAGVITEAFF
TRBJ1-5 | TRBV2 | many | - | TGTGCCAGCAGTGTAGACAATTATAGCAATCAGCCCCAGCATTTT | CASSVDNYSNQPQHF
TRBJ1-5 | TRBV13 | many | - | TGTGCCAGCAACAGGGTGCGTAGCAATCAGCCCCAGCATTTT | CASNRVRSNQPQHF
TRBJ2-7 | TRBV20-1 | many | - | TGCAGTGCTTCGCGACCGGGGGAGTCCTACGAGCAGTACTTC | CSASRPGESYEQYF
TRBJ2-7 | TRBV5-1 | many | TRBD1 | TGCGCCAGCAGCTTGGATGGGACAGGGGGTCACGAGCAGTACTTC | CASSLDGTGGHEQYF
TRBJ1-1 | TRBV19 | many | - | TGTGCCAGTACCACCCATTGGACAGCTTTCTTT | CASTTHWTAFF
TRBJ2-5 | TRBV5-1 | many | TRBD1 | TGCGCCAGCAGCTTTAGGACAGGGGTTTCGAGAGAGACCCAGTACTTC | CASSFRTGVSRETQYF